This T cell receptor (beta chain) was sequenced for a study of beta chain features in type 1 diabetes. This CDR3 contains 19 residues. V lost 4 bases and J lost 0; bases outside the gene matches: 10. Germline-derived CDR1 and CDR2 are SGHRS and YFSETQ. TCRB transcripts that were expressed got sequenced, as all of the isolated RNA had been reverse transcribed. Assay: immunoSEQ multiplex PCR; the TCRdb copy retains only in-frame clones and omits some. The repertoire holds 200,000 to 250,000 clones, 25% to 30% seen once, with about 3.9% in the top ten. The receptor was isolated from a man aged 25-40 years in good health. The chain carries TRBV5-1 and TRBJ2-1; 13 nucleotides line up with TRBD2. Sequencing was performed on central memory CD4+ T cells from blood. CDR3 sequence reads: CASSHGLAGAPGSYNEQFF. The DNA for the CDR3 is TGCGCCAGCAGCCATGGACTAGCGGGAGCCCCTGGCTCCTACAATGAGCAGTTCTTC.